A single sample is the source of the 10 T cell receptor beta chains below, sequenced in a study of blood T cell repertoires in COVID-19. Data came from immunoSEQ multiplex PCR; TCRdb stores just in-frame clones and leaves some out. The data contain more than 110,000 clones, about 75% of them seen just once; the ten biggest clones take up 2.5% to 3%. The sample taken for sequencing was PBMCs or T cells enriched from blood (not recorded which). Receptors were obtained from a woman aged 50 to 65 who had recovered from COVID-19.

This clone was observed a few times. The chain couples TRBV5-4 to TRBJ1-1, with D perhaps TRBD1 (6 bases). Trimming pared 7 bases from V and 5 bases from J, leaving 15 bases between. This CDR3 comprises 13 residues. The germline gives CDR1 SGHNT, CDR2 YYREEE (reference sequence). The chain's CDR3 is CASQEGGRTEAFF. The DNA of the CDR3 is TGTGCCAGCCAGGAGGGGGGGAGGACTGAAGCTTTCTTT.

This chain links TRBV18 with TRBJ2-5; perhaps TRBD2 as D (5 bases). CDR3 length equals 14 residues. V was clipped by 3 bases and J by 2 bases, with 10 bases between them. Germline loops: CDR1 KGHSH, CDR2 LQKENI. DNA for the CDR3: TGTGCCAGCTCACCCGGACTGTTACAAGAGACCCAGTACTTC. Amino acids: CASSPGLLQETQYF.

CDR3 coding DNA: TGTGCCAGCAGCGCCTTAGCGGGGGGGCAGGAAGATACGCAGTATTTT. This gives the protein CASSALAGGQEDTQYF. The genes are TRBV9 and TRBJ2-3; TRBD2 agrees at 11 bases. The CDR3 totals 16 residues. After removal of 3 bases from V and 5 bases from J, the junction contained 8 bases not matched to a gene. CDR1 and CDR2 (germline): SGDLS, YYNGEE.

CDR3 nucleotides: TGTGCCACCGCAGGGGTTAGCAATCAGCCCCAGCATTTT. It yields the protein CATAGVSNQPQHF. The V call is TRBV12-3 or TRBV12-4, the J call TRBJ1-5, with D perhaps TRBD1 (6 bases). There are 13 residues in the CDR3. Trimming removed 10 bases at V and 0 bases at J, with 10 bases between.

This rearrangement joins TRBV4-1 to TRBJ1-5; tentative D call: TRBD1 (5 bases). CDR1 and CDR2 from the germline V gene are MGHRA and YSYEKL. The CDR3 contains 15 residues. The V and J ends lost 0 bases and 5 bases respectively, with 11 bases between them. The CDR3 is CASSQEKGSDQPQHF. CDR3 nucleotides: TGCGCCAGCAGCCAAGAAAAGGGGTCGGATCAGCCCCAGCATTTT.

V and J are TRBV27 and TRBJ2-7; the D is unclear. The CDR3 is 15 residues long. V lost 7 bases and J 0 bases, leaving 16 bases between the germline ends. Germline CDR1 reads MNHEY; CDR2 reads SMNVEV (reference sequence). CDR3 loop: CASTDFGSSSYEQYF. The CDR3 DNA sequence: TGTGCCAGCACCGACTTCGGTTCGAGCTCCTACGAGCAGTACTTC.

This clone was counted a few times. This same CDR3 is encoded by further DNA sequences in the sample. The CDR3 protein is CASSEVAGGTDTQYF. In DNA, the CDR3 is TGTGCCAGCAGTGAAGTGGCAGGGGGGACAGATACGCAGTATTTT. The chain links TRBV6-1 to TRBJ2-3, with D perhaps matching TRBD1 (7 bases). CDR1 and CDR2 from the germline V gene are MNHNS and SASEGT. The V gene lost 1 base and the J gene lost 3 bases, with 11 bases spanning the gap. The CDR3 consists of 15 residues.

The J gene is TRBJ1-3, the V gene TRBV19; D not certain. V lost 2 bases, J lost 0 bases, and 14 bases lay in between. CDR3 size: 17 residues. From germline, CDR1 is LNHDA and CDR2 SQIVND (reference sequence). CDR3 sequence: CASSISSFGLSGNTIYF. The DNA of the CDR3 is TGTGCCAGTAGTATAAGTTCGTTCGGACTCTCTGGAAACACCATATATTTT.

The chain uses TRBV3-1 (or the pseudogene TRBV3-2) and TRBJ1-6; no reliable D call. The CDR3 runs to 17 residues. Between the trimmed V and J ends, which lost 5 bases and 5 bases, there was a span of 19 bases. Germline V CDR1 and CDR2: LGHDT, YNNKEL (reference sequence). CDR3 sequence: CASSRTDPIHHNSPLHF. Here the CDR3 DNA reads TGTGCCAGCAGCAGAACAGATCCCATACATCATAATTCACCCCTCCACTTT.

The gene calls are TRBV19 and TRBJ1-5, with TRBD1 matching over 9 bases. Trimming cost V 5 bases and J 2 bases; bases outside gene matches: 1. Germline CDR1 and CDR2: LNHDA and SQIVND (reference sequence). The CDR3 is 14 residues long. CDR3 loop: CASSWTGGNQPQHF. The CDR3 DNA follows: TGTGCCAGTAGTTGGACAGGGGGCAATCAGCCCCAGCATTTT. Based on the CDR3 plus reference TRBV19 and TRBJ1-5, the full variable domain is DGGITQSPKYLFRKEGQNVTLSCEQNLNHDAMYWYRQDPGQGLRLIYYSQIVNDFQKGDIAEGYSVSREKKESFPLTVTSAQKNPTAFYLCASSWTGGNQPQHFGDGTRLSIL.